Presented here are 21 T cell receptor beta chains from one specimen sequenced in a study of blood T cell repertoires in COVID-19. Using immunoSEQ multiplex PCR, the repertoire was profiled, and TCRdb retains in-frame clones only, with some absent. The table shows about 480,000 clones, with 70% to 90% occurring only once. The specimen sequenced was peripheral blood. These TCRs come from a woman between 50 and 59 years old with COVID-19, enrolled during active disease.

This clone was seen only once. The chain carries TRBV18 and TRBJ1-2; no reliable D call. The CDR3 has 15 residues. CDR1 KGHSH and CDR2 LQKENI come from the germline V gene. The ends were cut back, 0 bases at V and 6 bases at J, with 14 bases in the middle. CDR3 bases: TGTGCCAGCTCACCACCGGAGATGCTGGGTAATGGCTACACCTTC. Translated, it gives CASSPPEMLGNGYTF.

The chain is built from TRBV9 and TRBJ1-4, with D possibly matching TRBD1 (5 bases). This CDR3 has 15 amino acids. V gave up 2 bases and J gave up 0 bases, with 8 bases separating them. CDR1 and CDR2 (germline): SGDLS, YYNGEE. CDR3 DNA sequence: TGTGCCAGCAGCGTGACAGCTCCAACTAATGAAAAACTGTTTTTT. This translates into CASSVTAPTNEKLFF.

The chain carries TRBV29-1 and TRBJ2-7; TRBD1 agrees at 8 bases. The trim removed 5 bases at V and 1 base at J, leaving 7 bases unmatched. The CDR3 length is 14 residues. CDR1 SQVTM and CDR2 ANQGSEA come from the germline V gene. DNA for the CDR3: TGCAGCGTTCGACAGGGGCTTGATTCCTACGAGCAGTACTTC. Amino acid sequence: CSVRQGLDSYEQYF.

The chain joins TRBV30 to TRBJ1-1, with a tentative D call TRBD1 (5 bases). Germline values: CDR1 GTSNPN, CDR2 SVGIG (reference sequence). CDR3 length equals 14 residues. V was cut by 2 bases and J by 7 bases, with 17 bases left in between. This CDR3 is CAWSLQGPLGEAFF. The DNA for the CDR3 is TGTGCCTGGAGTCTCCAGGGCCCTCTGGGTGAAGCTTTCTTT.

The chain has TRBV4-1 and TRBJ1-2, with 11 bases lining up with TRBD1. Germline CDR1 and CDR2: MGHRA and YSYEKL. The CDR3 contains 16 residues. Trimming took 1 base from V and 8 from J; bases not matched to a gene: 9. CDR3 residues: CASSQVFGQGAGGYTF. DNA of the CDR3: TGCGCCAGCAGCCAAGTTTTCGGACAGGGGGCGGGAGGCTACACCTTC.

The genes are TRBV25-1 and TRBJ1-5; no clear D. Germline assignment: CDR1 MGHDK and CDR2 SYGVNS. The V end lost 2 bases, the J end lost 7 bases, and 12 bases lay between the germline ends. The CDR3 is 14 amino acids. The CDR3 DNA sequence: TGTGCCAGCAGTGAACCCCGGGAGAGCCAGCCCCAGCATTTT. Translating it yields CASSEPRESQPQHF.

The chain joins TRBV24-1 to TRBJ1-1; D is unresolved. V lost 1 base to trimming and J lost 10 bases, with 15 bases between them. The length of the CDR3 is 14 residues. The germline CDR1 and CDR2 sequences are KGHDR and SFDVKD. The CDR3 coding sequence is TGTGCCACCAGTGATTTCGTGACGGGAGCCGGAGCTTTCTTT. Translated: CATSDFVTGAGAFF.

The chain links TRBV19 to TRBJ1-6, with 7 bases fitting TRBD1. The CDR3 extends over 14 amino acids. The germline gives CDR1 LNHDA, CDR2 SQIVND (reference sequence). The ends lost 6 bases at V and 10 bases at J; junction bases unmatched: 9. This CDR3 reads CASRPTGWESPLHF. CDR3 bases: TGTGCCAGTAGGCCGACAGGGTGGGAATCACCCCTCCACTTT.

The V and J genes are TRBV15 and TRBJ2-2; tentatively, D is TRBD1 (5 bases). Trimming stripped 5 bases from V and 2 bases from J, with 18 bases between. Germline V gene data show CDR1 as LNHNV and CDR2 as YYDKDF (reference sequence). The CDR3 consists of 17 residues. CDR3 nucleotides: TGTGCCACCAGCGGCCTTCCCCCCAGGGATAACACCGGGGAGCTGTTTTTT. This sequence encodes CATSGLPPRDNTGELFF.

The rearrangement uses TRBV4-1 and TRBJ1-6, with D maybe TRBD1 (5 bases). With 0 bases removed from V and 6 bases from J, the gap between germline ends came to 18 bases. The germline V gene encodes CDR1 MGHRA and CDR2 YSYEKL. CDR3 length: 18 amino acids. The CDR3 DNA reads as TGCGCCAGCAGCCAAGATTTGGGAGGTGGGGGAATTAATTCACCCCTCCACTTT. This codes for CASSQDLGGGGINSPLHF.

The CDR3 coding sequence is TGTGCCAGCAGTCCAGGACTAGCGGGGGGGAACCAAGAGACCCAGTACTTC. Its protein is CASSPGLAGGNQETQYF. The V and J genes are TRBV27 and TRBJ2-5; 15 nucleotides align to TRBD2. The V gene's germline CDR1 is MNHEY and CDR2 SMNVEV (reference sequence). CDR3 length equals 17 residues. V lost 5 bases to trimming and J lost 0 bases; unmatched junction nucleotides: 4.

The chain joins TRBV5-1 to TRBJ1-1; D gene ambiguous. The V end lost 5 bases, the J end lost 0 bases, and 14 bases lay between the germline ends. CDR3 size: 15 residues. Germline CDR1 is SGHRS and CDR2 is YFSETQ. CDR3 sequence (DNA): TGCGCCAGCAGGGTCGGAGAACTTATGAACACTGAAGCTTTCTTT. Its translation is CASRVGELMNTEAFF.

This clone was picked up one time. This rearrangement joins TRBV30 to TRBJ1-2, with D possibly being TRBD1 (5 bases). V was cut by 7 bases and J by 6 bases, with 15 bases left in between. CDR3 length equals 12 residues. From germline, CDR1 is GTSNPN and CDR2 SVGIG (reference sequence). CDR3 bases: TGTGCCTTGGGGGGATGGGGGGATGGCTACACCTTC. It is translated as CALGGWGDGYTF.

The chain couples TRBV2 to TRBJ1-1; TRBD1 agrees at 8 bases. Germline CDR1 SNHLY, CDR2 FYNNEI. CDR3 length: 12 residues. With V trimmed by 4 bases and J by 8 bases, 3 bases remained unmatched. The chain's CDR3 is CASSVTGAEAFF. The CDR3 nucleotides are TGTGCCAGCAGTGTGACAGGGGCAGAAGCTTTCTTT. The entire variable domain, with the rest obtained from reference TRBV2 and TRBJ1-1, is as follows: EPEVTQTPSHQVTQMGQEVILRCVPISNHLYFYWYRQILGQKVEFLVSFYNNEISEKSEIFDDQFSVERPDGSNFTLKIRSTKLEDSAMYFCASSVTGAEAFFGQGTRLTVV.

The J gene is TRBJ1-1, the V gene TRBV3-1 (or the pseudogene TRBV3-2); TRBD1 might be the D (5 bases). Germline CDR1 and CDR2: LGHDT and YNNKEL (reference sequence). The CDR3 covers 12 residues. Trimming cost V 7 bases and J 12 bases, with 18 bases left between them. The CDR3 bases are TGTGCCAGCAAGTATCTCGACAGTCAAACTTTCTTT. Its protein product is CASKYLDSQTFF.

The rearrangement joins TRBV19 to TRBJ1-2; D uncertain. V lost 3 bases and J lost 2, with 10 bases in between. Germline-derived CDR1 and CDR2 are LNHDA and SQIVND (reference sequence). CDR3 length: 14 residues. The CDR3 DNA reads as TGTGCCAGTAGTATCGTGGGCAGGAACTATGGCTACACCTTC. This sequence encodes CASSIVGRNYGYTF.

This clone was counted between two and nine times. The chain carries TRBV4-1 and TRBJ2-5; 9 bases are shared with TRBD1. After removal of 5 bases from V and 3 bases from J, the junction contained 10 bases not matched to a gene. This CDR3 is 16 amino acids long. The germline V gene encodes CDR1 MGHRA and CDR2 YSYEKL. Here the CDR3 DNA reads TGCGCCAGCAGCTTGCTTTTCGGGACAGGGAAAGAGACCCAGTACTTC. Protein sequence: CASSLLFGTGKETQYF.

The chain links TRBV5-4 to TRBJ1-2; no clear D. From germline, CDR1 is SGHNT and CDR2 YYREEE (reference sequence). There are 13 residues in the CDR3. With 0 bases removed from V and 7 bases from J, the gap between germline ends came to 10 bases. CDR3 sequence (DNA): TGTGCCAGCAGCTTGGAACTTTTTGCTGGCTACACCTTC. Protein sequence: CASSLELFAGYTF.

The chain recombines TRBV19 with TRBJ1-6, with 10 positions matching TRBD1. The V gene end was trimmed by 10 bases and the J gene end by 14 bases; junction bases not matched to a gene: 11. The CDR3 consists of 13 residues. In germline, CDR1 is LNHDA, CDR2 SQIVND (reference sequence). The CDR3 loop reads CATRPGQGITLHF. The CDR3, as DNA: TGTGCCACCCGCCCGGGACAGGGGATAACCCTCCACTTT. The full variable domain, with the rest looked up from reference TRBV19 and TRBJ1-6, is DGGITQSPKYLFRKEGQNVTLSCEQNLNHDAMYWYRQDPGQGLRLIYYSQIVNDFQKGDIAEGYSVSREKKESFPLTVTSAQKNPTAFYLCATRPGQGITLHFGNGTRLTVT.

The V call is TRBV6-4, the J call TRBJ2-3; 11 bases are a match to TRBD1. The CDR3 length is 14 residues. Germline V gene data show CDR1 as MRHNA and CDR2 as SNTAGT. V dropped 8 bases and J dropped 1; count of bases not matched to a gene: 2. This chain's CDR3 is CASGQGAGTDTQYF. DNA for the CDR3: TGTGCCAGCGGACAGGGGGCTGGCACAGATACGCAGTATTTT.

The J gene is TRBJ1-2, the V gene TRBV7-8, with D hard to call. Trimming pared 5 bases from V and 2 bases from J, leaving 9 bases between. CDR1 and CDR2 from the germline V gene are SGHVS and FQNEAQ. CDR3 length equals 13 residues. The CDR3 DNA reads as TGTGCCAGCAGCCCTACAGTAAACTATGGCTACACCTTC. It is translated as CASSPTVNYGYTF.